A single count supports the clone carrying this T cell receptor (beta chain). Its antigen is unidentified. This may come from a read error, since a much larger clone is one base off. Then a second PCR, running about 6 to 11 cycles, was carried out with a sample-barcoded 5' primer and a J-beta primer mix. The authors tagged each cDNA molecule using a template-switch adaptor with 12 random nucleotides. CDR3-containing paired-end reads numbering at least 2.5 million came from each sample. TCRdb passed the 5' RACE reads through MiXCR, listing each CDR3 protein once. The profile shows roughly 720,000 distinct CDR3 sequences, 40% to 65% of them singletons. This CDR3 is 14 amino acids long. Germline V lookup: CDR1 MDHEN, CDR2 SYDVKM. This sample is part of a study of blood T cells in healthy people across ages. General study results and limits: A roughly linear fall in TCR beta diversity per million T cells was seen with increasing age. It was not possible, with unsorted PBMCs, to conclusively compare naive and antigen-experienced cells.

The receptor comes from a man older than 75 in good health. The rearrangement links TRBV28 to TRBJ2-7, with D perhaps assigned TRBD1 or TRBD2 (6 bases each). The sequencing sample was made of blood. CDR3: CASLRAGDSDEQYF. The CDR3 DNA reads TGTGCCAGCCTCAGGGCAGGGGACTCCGACGAGCAGTACTTC. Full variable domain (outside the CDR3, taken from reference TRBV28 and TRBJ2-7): DVKVTQSSRYLVKRTGEKVFLECVQDMDHENMFWYRQDPGLGLRLIYFSYDVKMKEKGDIPEGYSVSREKKERFSLILESASTNQTSMYLCASLRAGDSDEQYFGPGTRLTVT.